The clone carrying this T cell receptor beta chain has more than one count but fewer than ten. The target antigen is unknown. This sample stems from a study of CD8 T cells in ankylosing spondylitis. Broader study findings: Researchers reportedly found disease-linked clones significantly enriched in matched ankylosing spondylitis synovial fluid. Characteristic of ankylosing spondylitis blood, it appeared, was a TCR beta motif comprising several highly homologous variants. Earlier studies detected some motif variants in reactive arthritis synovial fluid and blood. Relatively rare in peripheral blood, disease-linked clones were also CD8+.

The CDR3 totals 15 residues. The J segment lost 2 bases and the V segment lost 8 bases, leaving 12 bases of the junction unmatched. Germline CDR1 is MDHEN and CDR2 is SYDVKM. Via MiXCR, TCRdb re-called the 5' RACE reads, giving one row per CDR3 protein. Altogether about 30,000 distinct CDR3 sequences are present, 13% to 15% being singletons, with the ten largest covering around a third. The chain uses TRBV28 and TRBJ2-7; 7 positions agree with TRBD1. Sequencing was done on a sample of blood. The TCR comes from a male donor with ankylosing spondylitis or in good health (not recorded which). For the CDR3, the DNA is TGTGCCAGCGCCCAAGGGACAGCCGCGACCTACGAGCAGTACTTC. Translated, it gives CASAQGTAATYEQYF.